Listed below are T cell receptor beta chains from one sample, sequenced in a study of cytomegalovirus exposure and HLA in healthy donors. Produced via immunoSEQ multiplex PCR; TCRdb's table is partial and in-frame only. Among approximately 260,000 clones listed, 80% to 90% were seen once. Sequenced: PBMCs. These TCRs come from a woman younger than 35 in good health and CMV-seronegative. CDR3s include the opening cysteine and the closing phenylalanine or tryptophan. Each record gives: V gene, clone size, J gene, D gene, CDR3 DNA, CDR3 protein. A D gene is named only where the DNA matches it firmly. Some rows have no size entry. The others give once, few or many, or a class for an expanded clone.

>TRBV6-4|.|TRBJ2-2|TRBD2
TGTGCCAGCAGTGCTGATGCGGGGGACACCGGGGAGCTGTTTTTT
CASSADAGDTGELFF
>TRBV27|.|TRBJ2-1|.
TGTGCCAGCAGGACCTTCGTGTTAGCGGAACACAATGAGCAGTTCTTC
CASRTFVLAEHNEQFF
>TRBV19|.|TRBJ1-1|.
TGTGCCAGTAGTTTTACAAGTGGTGTAGCCGAAGCTTTCTTT
CASSFTSGVAEAFF
>TRBV30|.|TRBJ2-3|TRBD2
TGTGCCTGGGCCAGGACTAGCGGTAGCACAGATACGCAGTATTTT
CAWARTSGSTDTQYF
>TRBV28|.|TRBJ2-6|.
TGTGCCAGCAGTTTAGACAGAAACTCTGGGGCCAACGTCCTGACTTTC
CASSLDRNSGANVLTF
>TRBV6-6|few|TRBJ1-1|.
TGTGCCAGCAGTTACGGAGGGCGCGTGACTGAAGCTTTCTTT
CASSYGGRVTEAFF
>TRBV27|.|TRBJ2-1|.
TGTGCCAGCAGACCAAATCCCCGGGACTCCTACAATGAGCAGTTCTTC
CASRPNPRDSYNEQFF
>TRBV6-4|.|TRBJ1-5|.
TGTGCCAGCAGCGCCGACGGGTATAGCAATCAGCCCCAGCATTTT
CASSADGYSNQPQHF
>TRBV7-9|.|TRBJ1-2|TRBD1
TGTGCCAGCAGCCCATGGACAGGGGATGGCTACACCTTC
CASSPWTGDGYTF
>TRBV7-8|.|TRBJ1-3|TRBD1
TGTGCCAGCAGCGTCCAGGGGGCCGGGGGAAACACCATATATTTT
CASSVQGAGGNTIYF
>TRBV5-1|.|TRBJ2-5|.
TGCGCCAGCAGCTTGGAGGGGGGGACAATAAGGACCCAGTACTTC
CASSLEGGTIRTQYF
>TRBV6-6|few|TRBJ2-3|.
TGTGCCAGCAGGTGGCAGGGGGGAGATACGCAGTATTTT
CASRWQGGDTQYF
>TRBV5-1|few|TRBJ2-7|.
TGCGCCAGCAGCTTGGGTTACACGTACGAGCAGTACTTC
CASSLGYTYEQYF
>TRBV5-6|once|TRBJ2-7|.
TGTGCCAGCAGCGAGGGACTTGACTCCTACGAGCAGTACTTC
CASSEGLDSYEQYF
>TRBV18|.|TRBJ1-1|.
TGTGCCAGCTCACGTGAAACCACAGGGACGGGAACTGAAGCTTTCTTT
CASSRETTGTGTEAFF
>TRBV5-1|.|TRBJ2-5|TRBD2
TGCGCCAGCGGGGAGACTAGCGGCCGAGAGACCCAGTACTTC
CASGETSGRETQYF
>TRBV27|.|TRBJ2-7|.
TGTGCCAGCAGTTGGCGGATTAACTACGAGCAGTACTTC
CASSWRINYEQYF
>TRBV7-2|.|TRBJ1-3|TRBD1
TGTGCCAGCAGCTTAAGGCAGGGGGCGGACGCTGGAAACACCATATATTTT
CASSLRQGADAGNTIYF
>TRBV6-1|.|TRBJ1-1|TRBD1
TGTGCCAGCAGTGCAGGGGGCTGGGATTCTGAAGCTTTCTTT
CASSAGGWDSEAFF
>TRBV29-1|.|TRBJ2-5|.
TGCAGCGTTGCCCTAGGAACTGTTGAGACCCAGTACTTC
CSVALGTVETQYF
>TRBV6-1|.|TRBJ2-7|.
TGTGCCAGCAGTGCGACAGTTGCCTACGAGCAGTACTTC
CASSATVAYEQYF
>TRBV29-1|.|TRBJ2-3|TRBD1
TGCAGCGTTGAAGATAGACAGGGGGTCACAGATACGCAGTATTTT
CSVEDRQGVTDTQYF
>TRBV30|.|TRBJ1-5|.
TGTGCCTGGAGCGGGACTCGGACAAGCGATAGCAATCAGCCCCAGCATTTT
CAWSGTRTSDSNQPQHF
>TRBV7-9|.|TRBJ2-3|.
TGTGCCAGCAGCTTAGAAATAGATGTAGCTAGCACAGATACGCAGTATTTT
CASSLEIDVASTDTQYF
>TRBV10-3|once|TRBJ1-2|TRBD1
TGTGCCATCAGTGACCGTAGGACAGGTTCGGAAGGCTACACCTTC
CAISDRRTGSEGYTF
>TRBV5-4|.|TRBJ2-5|.
TGTGCCAGCAGTCCCGACAGATTTCTCAAGACCCAGTACTTC
CASSPDRFLKTQYF
>TRBV5-4|.|TRBJ2-1|TRBD2
TGTGCCAGCAGCGGACTAGCGGCCAATGAGCAGTTCTTC
CASSGLAANEQFF
>TRBV7-9|.|TRBJ1-1|.
TGTGCCAGCAGCTCGGAAATGACAGGTCCGGGCACTGAAGCTTTCTTT
CASSSEMTGPGTEAFF
>TRBV25-1|.|TRBJ1-5|.
TGTGCCAGCAGTGACGGACAGTGGGTTGGGCCCCAGCATTTT
CASSDGQWVGPQHF
>TRBV6-6|few|TRBJ1-5|.
TGTGCCAGCATGCGGGGAGATAACAATCAGCCCCAGCATTTT
CASMRGDNNQPQHF
>TRBV6-5|once|TRBJ1-2|TRBD1
TGTGCCAGCAGTTACGAGCGACAGGGAAACTATGGCTACACCTTC
CASSYERQGNYGYTF
>TRBV30|.|TRBJ2-3|.
TGTGCCTGGAAACAGGGTCCAAACACAGATACGCAGTATTTT
CAWKQGPNTDTQYF
>TRBV14|.|TRBJ1-4|.
TGTGCCAGCAGCCAAGAGAGAGGGGGATCTTGGGAAAAACTGTTTTTT
CASSQERGGSWEKLFF
>TRBV14|.|TRBJ1-2|TRBD1
TGTGCCAGCAGCCTACGGGGGACAGGCTATGGCTACACCTTC
CASSLRGTGYGYTF
>TRBV5-1|.|TRBJ2-5|TRBD2
TGCGCCAGCAGCTTGGCACCTAGCGGGAGGGCCCAGGAGACCCAGTACTTC
CASSLAPSGRAQETQYF
>TRBV18|.|TRBJ2-7|.
TGTGCCAGCTCACCACCGAGGACAGACTCCTACGAGCAGTACTTC
CASSPPRTDSYEQYF
>TRBV25-1|.|TRBJ2-5|.
TGTGCCAGCAGTGAATATGGAACGGACGGGAGCTATGAGACCCAGTACTTC
CASSEYGTDGSYETQYF
>TRBV29-1|.|TRBJ2-3|.
TGCAGCGTCCTCAGGCAGTCCTTCACAGATACGCAGTATTTT
CSVLRQSFTDTQYF
>TRBV2|.|TRBJ1-2|TRBD1
TGTGCCAGCAGTGTCGAACAGGGGATTGGCTATGGCTACACCTTC
CASSVEQGIGYGYTF
>TRBV18|.|TRBJ2-1|TRBD1
TGTGCCAGCTCACCTCGGACAGGGGACAATGAGCAGTTCTTC
CASSPRTGDNEQFF
>TRBV10-3|.|TRBJ2-6|TRBD1
TGTGCCATCAGTGAGTCGGGGGGACAGGGGGCGCGTGGGGCCAACGTCCTGACTTTC
CAISESGGQGARGANVLTF
>TRBV5-1|.|TRBJ2-1|TRBD2
TGCGCCAGCAGCTCCACCCCGGGACTAGCGGGCTACAATGAGCAGTTCTTC
CASSSTPGLAGYNEQFF
>TRBV12-5|once|TRBJ2-3|TRBD2
TGTGCTAGTGGTCCGGGACTAGCGGGAGGAGATACGCAGTATTTT
CASGPGLAGGDTQYF
>TRBV6-6|once|TRBJ1-6|TRBD1
TGTGCCAGCAGTCTTCCGGGACAGGGATCACCCCTCCACTTT
CASSLPGQGSPLHF
>TRBV7-9|once|TRBJ2-5|.
TGTGCCAGCAGCCCCCAAGGACTACCCAGAGTGGCCCAGTACTTC
CASSPQGLPRVAQYF
>TRBV9|once|TRBJ2-7|TRBD1
TGTGCCAGCAGCCCCACCGGAGGACAGGGGTCCTACGAGCAGTACTTC
CASSPTGGQGSYEQYF
>TRBV7-9|.|TRBJ1-1|.
TGTGCCAGCAGGGGGGGACGGGAAGTCACTGAAGCTTTCTTT
CASRGGREVTEAFF
>TRBV11-2|.|TRBJ2-7|.
TGTGCCAGCAGCCCCCGGGGCGGGGGCCCGTCCTACGAGCAGTACTTC
CASSPRGGGPSYEQYF
>TRBV5-6|.|TRBJ2-7|TRBD1
TGTGCCAGCAGCTTTCTGGGACAGGGGCCGGACGAGCAGTACTTC
CASSFLGQGPDEQYF
>TRBV9|.|TRBJ2-3|TRBD2
TGTGCCAGCAGCGTAGGGCTAGCGGGAGGGTCTGGCACAGATACGCAGTATTTT
CASSVGLAGGSGTDTQYF
>TRBV7-2|.|TRBJ2-7|TRBD1
TGTGCCAGCAGCTTACTTCGGACAGGGACGTACGAGCAGTACTTC
CASSLLRTGTYEQYF
>TRBV7-9|.|TRBJ1-2|TRBD1
TGTGCCAGCAGCCCCGGGACAGGGGGTACGGCTAACTATGGCTACACCTTC
CASSPGTGGTANYGYTF
>TRBV15|.|TRBJ1-5|.
TGTGCCACCAGCAAAGGAGTAAAGCAGCCCCAGCATTTT
CATSKGVKQPQHF